This is a list of T cell receptor beta chains from one sample in a study of cytomegalovirus exposure and HLA in healthy donors. Sequencing was performed with immunoSEQ multiplex PCR; in TCRdb, only in-frame clones are kept and a portion is missing. The sample yields fewer than 200,000 clones, approximately 80% seen once. The specimen was PBMCs. The receptors were sampled from a man aged 40-55 years in good health and CMV-seronegative. Both conserved end residues are part of each CDR3. A D gene is named only where the DNA matches it firmly. Expanded clones get a size class; other rows say once, few or many, or leave the size out.

D gene,J gene,V gene,clone size,CDR3 DNA,CDR3 protein
-,TRBJ1-1,TRBV5-1,-,TGCGCCAGCAGCCGAACATCGACAAGCCTCAACACTGAAGCTTTCTTT,CASSRTSTSLNTEAFF
TRBD1,TRBJ1-5,TRBV7-2,-,TGTGCCAGCAGCAGGACAGGGGGTTTCGTTCAGCCCCAGCATTTT,CASSRTGGFVQPQHF
-,TRBJ1-2,TRBV5-4,-,TGTGCCAGCAGCTCCGGGGTCGGACCAGGCTACACCTTC,CASSSGVGPGYTF
TRBD1,TRBJ2-1,TRBV18,-,TGTGCCAGCTCACCACCCTGGACAGGGGTCCCCAATGAGCAGTTCTTC,CASSPPWTGVPNEQFF
TRBD1,TRBJ2-7,TRBV5-1,-,TGCGCCACCCGGGGGGACAGGGGATCTTACGAGCAGTACTTC,CATRGDRGSYEQYF
-,TRBJ1-1,TRBV7-8,few,TGTGCCAGCAGCCCTTCATCAGTCCTTGGCACTGAAGCTTTCTTT,CASSPSSVLGTEAFF
-,TRBJ2-5,TRBV6-4,-,TGTGCCAGCAGTGCGGGGGTCCGGGAGACCCAGTACTTC,CASSAGVRETQYF
TRBD1,TRBJ1-6,TRBV5-4,many,TGTGCCAGCAGCTTAGTCACAGGGGCGGCGTCACCCCTCCACTTT,CASSLVTGAASPLHF
TRBD2,TRBJ2-5,TRBV9,once,TGTGCCAGCAGCCTAACCCCGGGGGGGCGAGGGCAAGAGACCCAGTACTTC,CASSLTPGGRGQETQYF
-,TRBJ1-2,TRBV10-3,-,TGTGCCATCAGAAGTGGGCAGGGTAGCAATTATGGCTACACCTTC,CAIRSGQGSNYGYTF
-,TRBJ1-1,TRBV13,-,TGTGCCAGCAGCCTGGGGGGGCAAGGCACTGAAGCTTTCTTT,CASSLGGQGTEAFF
TRBD1,TRBJ2-7,TRBV6-5,-,TGTGCCAGCAGTTATCTCCGGGACAGCTCCTACGAGCAGTACTTC,CASSYLRDSSYEQYF
-,TRBJ2-2,TRBV5-1,-,TGCGCCAGCAGCTTGGGAGGCAAGGTGGTCACCGGGGAGCTGTTTTTT,CASSLGGKVVTGELFF
-,TRBJ2-5,TRBV7-6,-,TGTGCCAGCAGCTTGTCTAACTATCAAGAGACCCAGTACTTC,CASSLSNYQETQYF
TRBD2,TRBJ2-7,TRBV7-8,-,TGTGCCAGCAGCCCCCCGCGGCGGGAGGGCTACGAGCAGTACTTC,CASSPPRREGYEQYF
-,TRBJ1-1,TRBV30,few,TGTGCCTGGAGTGGGGGGGGGATTGGGAACACTGAAGCTTTCTTT,CAWSGGGIGNTEAFF
TRBD1,TRBJ1-1,TRBV19,-,TGTGCCAGTAGCATCGACAGGGACACTGAAGCTTTCTTT,CASSIDRDTEAFF
TRBD1,TRBJ1-5,TRBV6-1,-,TGTGCCAGCAGCCCCTGGACAGGGAATCAGCCCCAGCATTTT,CASSPWTGNQPQHF
-,TRBJ1-6,TRBV28,-,TGTGCCAGCAGTTTTAGGTGGGAGTATAATTCACCCCTCCACTTT,CASSFRWEYNSPLHF
TRBD1,TRBJ1-1,TRBV5-6,-,TGTGCCAGCAGCGCGGACAGGACCATGAACACTGAAGCTTTCTTT,CASSADRTMNTEAFF
TRBD2,TRBJ2-5,TRBV7-3,-,TGTGCCAGCAGCCGCGGGGGGGTCAGGGAAGAGACCCAGTACTTC,CASSRGGVREETQYF